Below, one T cell receptor beta chain is given with its context. The repertoire was sequenced with immunoSEQ multiplex PCR; TCRdb's copy has only in-frame clones and lacks some. Among about 50,000 clones listed, 80% to 95% were seen once. The sample belongs to a study of blood T cell repertoires in COVID-19. Study-wide background: Samples representing acute and convalescent COVID-19 were sourced from the United States, Italy and Spain. PBMCs, B-cell-depleted T cells, or T cells were the source of the cDNA or gDNA that made up the material.

The CDR3 is made up of 20 amino acids. V shed 2 bases, J shed 1 base, and the junction held 18 bases outside the gene matches. Germline CDR1 reads SNHLY; CDR2 reads FYNNEI. This receptor was obtained from a man aged 45 to 65 with active COVID-19. The chain uses TRBV2 and TRBJ2-5, with 8 nucleotides matching TRBD1. The sequencing input was peripheral blood. The CDR3 protein is CASSETLEKSGTGRQETQYF. CDR3 DNA: TGTGCCAGCAGTGAAACGCTAGAAAAGTCCGGGACAGGTCGCCAAGAGACCCAGTACTTC.